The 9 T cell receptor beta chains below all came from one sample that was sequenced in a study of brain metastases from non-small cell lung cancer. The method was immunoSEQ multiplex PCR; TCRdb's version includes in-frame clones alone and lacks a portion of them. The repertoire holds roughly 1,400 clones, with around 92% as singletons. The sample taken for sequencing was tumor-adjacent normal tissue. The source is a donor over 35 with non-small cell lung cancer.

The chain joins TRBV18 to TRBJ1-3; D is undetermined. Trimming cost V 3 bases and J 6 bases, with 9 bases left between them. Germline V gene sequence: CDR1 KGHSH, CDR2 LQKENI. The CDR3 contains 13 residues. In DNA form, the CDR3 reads TGTGCCAGCTCACCTTCTGACTCAAACACCATATATTTT. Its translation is CASSPSDSNTIYF.

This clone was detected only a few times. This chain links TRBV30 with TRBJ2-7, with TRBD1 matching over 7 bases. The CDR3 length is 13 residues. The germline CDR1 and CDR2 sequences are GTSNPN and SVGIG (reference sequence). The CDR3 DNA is TGTGCTATGACAGGGCAAGACTCCTACGAGCAGTACTTC. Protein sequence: CAMTGQDSYEQYF. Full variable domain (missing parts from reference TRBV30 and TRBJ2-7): SQTIHQWPATLVQPVGSPLSLECTVEGTSNPNLYWYRQAAGRGLQLLFYSVGIGQISSEVPQNLSASRPQDRQFILSSKKLLLSDSGFYLCAMTGQDSYEQYFGPGTRLTVT.

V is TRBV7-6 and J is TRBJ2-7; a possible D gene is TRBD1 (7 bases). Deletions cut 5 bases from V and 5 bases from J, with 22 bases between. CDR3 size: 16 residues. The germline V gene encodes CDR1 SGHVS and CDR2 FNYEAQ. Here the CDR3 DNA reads TGTGCCAGCAGCCCGGCGGGCCCGACAGGGAGGCACGAGCAGTACTTC. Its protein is CASSPAGPTGRHEQYF.

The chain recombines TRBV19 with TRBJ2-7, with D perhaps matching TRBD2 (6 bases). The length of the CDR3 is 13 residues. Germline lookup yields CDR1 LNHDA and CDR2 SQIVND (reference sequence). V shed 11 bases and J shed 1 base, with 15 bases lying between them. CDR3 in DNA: TGTGCCGGTGGGTTGGGGGGATCCTACGAGCAGTACTTC. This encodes CAGGLGGSYEQYF.

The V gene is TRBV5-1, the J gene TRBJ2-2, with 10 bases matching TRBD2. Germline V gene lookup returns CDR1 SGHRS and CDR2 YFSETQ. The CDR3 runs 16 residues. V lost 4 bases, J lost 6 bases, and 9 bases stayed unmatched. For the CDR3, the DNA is TGCGCCAGCAGCCTTAGCGGGAGGCAGGCCCCCGGGGAGCTGTTTTTT. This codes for CASSLSGRQAPGELFF.

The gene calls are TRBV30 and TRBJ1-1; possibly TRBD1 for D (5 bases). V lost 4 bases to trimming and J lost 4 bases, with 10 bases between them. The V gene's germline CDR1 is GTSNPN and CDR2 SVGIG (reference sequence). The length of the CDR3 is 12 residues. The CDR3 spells CAWNGGTTEAFF. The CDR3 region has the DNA TGTGCCTGGAATGGGGGTACCACTGAAGCTTTCTTT.

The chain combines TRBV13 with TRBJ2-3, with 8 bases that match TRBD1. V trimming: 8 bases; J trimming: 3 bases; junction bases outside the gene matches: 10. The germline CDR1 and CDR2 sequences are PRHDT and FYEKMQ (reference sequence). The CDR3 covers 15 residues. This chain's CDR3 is CASHHRGTSTDTQYF. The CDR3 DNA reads TGTGCCAGCCACCACAGGGGGACATCTACAGATACGCAGTATTTT.

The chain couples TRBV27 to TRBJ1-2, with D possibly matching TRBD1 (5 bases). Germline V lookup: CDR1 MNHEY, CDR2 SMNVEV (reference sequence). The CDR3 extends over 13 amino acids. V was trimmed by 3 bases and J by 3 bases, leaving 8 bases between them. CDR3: CASSFRVDYGYTF. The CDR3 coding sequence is TGTGCCAGCAGTTTCAGGGTAGACTATGGCTACACCTTC.

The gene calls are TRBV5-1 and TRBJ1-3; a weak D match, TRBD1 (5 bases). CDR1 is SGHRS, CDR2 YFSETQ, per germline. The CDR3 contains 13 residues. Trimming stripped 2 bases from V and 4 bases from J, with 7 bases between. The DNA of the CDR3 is TGCGCCAGCAGCTTACAGGAGGGAAACACCATATATTTT. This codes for CASSLQEGNTIYF.